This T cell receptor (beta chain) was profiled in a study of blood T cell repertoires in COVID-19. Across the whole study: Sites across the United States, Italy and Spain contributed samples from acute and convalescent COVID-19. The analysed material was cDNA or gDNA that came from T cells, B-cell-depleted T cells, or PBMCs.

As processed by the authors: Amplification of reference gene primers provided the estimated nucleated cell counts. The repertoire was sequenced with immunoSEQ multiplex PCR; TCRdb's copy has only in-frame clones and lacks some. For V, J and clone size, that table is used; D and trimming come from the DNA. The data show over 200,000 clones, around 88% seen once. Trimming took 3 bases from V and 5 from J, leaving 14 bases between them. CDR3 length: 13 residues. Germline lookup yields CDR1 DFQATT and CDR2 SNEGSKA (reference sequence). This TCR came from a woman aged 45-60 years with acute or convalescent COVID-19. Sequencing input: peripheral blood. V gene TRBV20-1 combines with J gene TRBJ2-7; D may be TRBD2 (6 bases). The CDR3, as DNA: TGCAGTGCTAGTTGGCAGGGAGGCAACGAGCAGTACTTC. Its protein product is CSASWQGGNEQYF.